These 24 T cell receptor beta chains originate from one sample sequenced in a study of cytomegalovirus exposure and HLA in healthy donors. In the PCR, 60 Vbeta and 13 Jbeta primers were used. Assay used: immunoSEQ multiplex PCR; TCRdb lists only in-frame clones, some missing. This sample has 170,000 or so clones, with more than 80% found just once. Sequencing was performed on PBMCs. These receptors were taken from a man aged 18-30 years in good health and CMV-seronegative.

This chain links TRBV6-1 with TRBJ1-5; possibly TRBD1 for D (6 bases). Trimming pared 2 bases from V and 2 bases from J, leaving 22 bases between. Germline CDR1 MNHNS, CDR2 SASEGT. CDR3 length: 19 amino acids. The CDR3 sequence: CASSETGYTGIMGNQPQHF. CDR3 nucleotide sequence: TGTGCCAGCAGTGAAACGGGCTACACAGGGATCATGGGCAATCAGCCCCAGCATTTT.

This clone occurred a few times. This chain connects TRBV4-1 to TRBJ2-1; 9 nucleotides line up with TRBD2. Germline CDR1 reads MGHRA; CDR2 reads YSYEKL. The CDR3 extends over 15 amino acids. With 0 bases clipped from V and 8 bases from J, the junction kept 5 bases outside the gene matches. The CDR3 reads CASSQELAGSHEQFF. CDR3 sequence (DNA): TGCGCCAGCAGCCAAGAGCTAGCGGGGAGTCATGAGCAGTTCTTC.

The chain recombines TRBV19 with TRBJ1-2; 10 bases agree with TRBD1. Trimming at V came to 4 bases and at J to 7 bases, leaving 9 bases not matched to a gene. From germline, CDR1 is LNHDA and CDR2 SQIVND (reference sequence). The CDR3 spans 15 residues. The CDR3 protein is CASSTLTGGIGGYTF. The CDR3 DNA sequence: TGTGCCAGTAGTACCCTGACAGGGGGCATTGGTGGCTACACCTTC.

As DNA, the CDR3 is TGCGCCAGCAGCACGACCTTACCAGGCACTAATGAAAAACTGTTTTTT. It encodes CASSTTLPGTNEKLFF. The chain combines TRBV5-1 with TRBJ1-4; D not certain. V lost 4 bases to trimming and J lost 2 bases, with 15 bases between them. Germline assignment: CDR1 SGHRS and CDR2 YFSETQ. The CDR3 contains 16 residues.

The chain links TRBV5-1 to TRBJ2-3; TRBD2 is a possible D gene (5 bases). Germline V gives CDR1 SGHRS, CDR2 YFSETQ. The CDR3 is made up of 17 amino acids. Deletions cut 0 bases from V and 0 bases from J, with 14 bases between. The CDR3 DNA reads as TGCGCCAGCAGCTTGGCCGTTGCGGGTACTAGCACAGATACGCAGTATTTT. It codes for CASSLAVAGTSTDTQYF.

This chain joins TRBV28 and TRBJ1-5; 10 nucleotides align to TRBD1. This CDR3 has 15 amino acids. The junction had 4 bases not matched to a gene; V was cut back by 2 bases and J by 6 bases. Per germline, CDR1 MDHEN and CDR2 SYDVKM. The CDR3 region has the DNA TGTGCCAGCAGTTTAGGGACAGGGGAGGTTCAGCCCCAGCATTTT. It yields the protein CASSLGTGEVQPQHF.

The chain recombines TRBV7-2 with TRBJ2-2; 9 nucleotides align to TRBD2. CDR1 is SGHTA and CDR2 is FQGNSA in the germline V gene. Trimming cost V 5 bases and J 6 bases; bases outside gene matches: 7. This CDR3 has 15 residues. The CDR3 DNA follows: TGTGCCAGCAGCACCGGACTAGCGAGGCCCGGGGAGCTGTTTTTT. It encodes CASSTGLARPGELFF.

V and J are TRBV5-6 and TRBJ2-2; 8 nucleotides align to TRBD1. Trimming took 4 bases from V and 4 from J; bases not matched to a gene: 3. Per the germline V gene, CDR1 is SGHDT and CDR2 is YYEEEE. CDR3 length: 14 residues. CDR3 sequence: CASSRQGFTGELFF. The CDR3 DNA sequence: TGTGCCAGCAGCCGACAGGGGTTCACCGGGGAGCTGTTTTTT.

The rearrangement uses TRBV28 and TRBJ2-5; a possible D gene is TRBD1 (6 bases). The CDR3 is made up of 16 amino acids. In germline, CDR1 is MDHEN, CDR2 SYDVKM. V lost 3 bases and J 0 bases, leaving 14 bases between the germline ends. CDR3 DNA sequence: TGTGCCAGCAGTTTTGTGGTTCAGGGGAACCAAGAGACCCAGTACTTC. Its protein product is CASSFVVQGNQETQYF.

Written as DNA, the CDR3 is TGTGCCAGCAGTAACCCGGACAGGGGGACCACTGAAGCTTTCTTT. As protein: CASSNPDRGTTEAFF. V usage is TRBV6-5 and J usage is TRBJ1-1, with 10 bases matching TRBD1. V shed 5 bases, J shed 4 bases, and the junction held 7 bases outside the gene matches. CDR3 length: 15 amino acids. The germline V gene has CDR1 MNHEY and CDR2 SVGAGI.

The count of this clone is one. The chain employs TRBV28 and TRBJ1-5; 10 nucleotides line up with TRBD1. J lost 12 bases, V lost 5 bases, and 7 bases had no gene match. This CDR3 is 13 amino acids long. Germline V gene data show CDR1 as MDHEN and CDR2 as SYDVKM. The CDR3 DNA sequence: TGTGCCAGCAGTCCGGGACAGGGGTTCTTCCAGCATTTT. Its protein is CASSPGQGFFQHF.

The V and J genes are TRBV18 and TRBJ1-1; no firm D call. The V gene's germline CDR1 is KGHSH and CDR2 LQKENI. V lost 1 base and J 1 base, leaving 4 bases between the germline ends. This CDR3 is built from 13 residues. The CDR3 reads CASSPLANTEAFF. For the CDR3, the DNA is TGTGCCAGCTCACCACTGGCGAACACTGAAGCTTTCTTT.

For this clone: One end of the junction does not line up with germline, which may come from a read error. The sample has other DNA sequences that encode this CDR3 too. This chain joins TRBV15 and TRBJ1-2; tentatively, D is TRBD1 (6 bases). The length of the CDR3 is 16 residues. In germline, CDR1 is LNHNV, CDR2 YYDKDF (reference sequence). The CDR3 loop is CATSRVPWTAMSPRTF. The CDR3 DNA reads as TGTGCCACCAGTAGAGTTCCGTGGACAGCGATGTCTCCCCGCACCTTC.

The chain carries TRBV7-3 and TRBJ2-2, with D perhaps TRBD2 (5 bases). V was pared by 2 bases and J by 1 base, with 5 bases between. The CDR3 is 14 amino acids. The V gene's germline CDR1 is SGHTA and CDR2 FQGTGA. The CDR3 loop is CASSLGGNTGELFF. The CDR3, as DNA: TGTGCCAGCAGCTTAGGAGGGAACACCGGGGAGCTGTTTTTT.

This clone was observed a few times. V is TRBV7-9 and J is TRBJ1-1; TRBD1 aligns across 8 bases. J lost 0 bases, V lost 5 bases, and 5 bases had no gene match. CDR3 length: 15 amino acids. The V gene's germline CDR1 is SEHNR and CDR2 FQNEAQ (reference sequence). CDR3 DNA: TGTGCCAGCAGCGGGACAGGTCGCATGAACACTGAAGCTTTCTTT. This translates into CASSGTGRMNTEAFF. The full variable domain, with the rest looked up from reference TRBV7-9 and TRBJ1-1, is DTGVSQNPRHKITKRGQNVTFRCDPISEHNRLYWYRQTLGQGPEFLTYFQNEAQLEKSRLLSDRFSAERPKGSFSTLEIQRTEQGDSAMYLCASSGTGRMNTEAFFGQGTRLTVV.

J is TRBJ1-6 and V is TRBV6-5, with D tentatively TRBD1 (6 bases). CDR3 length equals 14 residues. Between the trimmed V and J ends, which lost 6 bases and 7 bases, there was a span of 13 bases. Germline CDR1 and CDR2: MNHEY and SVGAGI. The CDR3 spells CASRWGTTNSPLHF. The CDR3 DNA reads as TGTGCCAGCAGATGGGGGACAACCAATTCACCCCTCCACTTT.

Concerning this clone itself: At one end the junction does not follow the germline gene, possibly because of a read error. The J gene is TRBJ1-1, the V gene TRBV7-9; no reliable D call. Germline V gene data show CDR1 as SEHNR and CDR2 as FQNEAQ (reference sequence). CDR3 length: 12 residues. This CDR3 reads CSSSFDITEAFF. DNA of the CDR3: TGTTCCAGCAGCTTCGACATCACTGAAGCTTTCTTT.

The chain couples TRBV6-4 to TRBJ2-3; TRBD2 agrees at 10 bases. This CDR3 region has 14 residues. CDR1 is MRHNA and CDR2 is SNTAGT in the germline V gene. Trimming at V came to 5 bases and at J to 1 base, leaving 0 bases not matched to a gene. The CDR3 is CASSTSGGTDTQYF. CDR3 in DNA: TGTGCCAGCAGTACTAGCGGGGGCACAGATACGCAGTATTTT.

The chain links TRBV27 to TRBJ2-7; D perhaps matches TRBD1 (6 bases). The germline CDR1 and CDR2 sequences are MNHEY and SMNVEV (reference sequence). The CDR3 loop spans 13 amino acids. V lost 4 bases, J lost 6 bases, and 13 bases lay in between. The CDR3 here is CASSSTGQIEQYF. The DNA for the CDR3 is TGTGCCAGCAGTTCTACAGGGCAGATCGAGCAGTACTTC.

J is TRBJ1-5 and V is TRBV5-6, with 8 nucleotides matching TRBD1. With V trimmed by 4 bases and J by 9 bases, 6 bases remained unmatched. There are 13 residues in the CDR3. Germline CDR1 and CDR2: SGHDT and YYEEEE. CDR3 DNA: TGTGCCAGCAGCGACAGGGGTATTCCGCCCCAGCATTTT. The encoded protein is CASSDRGIPPQHF.

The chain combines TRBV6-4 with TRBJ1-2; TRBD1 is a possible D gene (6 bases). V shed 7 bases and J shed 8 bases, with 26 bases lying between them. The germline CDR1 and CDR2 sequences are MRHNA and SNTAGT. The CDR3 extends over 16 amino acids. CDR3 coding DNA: TGTGCCAGCATACGAGGAGAGAGAGGGGGGGCAGGAGGCTACACCTTC. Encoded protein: CASIRGERGGAGGYTF.

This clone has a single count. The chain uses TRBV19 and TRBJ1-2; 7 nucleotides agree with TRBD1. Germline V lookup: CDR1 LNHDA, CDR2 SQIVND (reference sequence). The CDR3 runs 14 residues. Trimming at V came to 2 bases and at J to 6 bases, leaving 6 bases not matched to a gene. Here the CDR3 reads CASSISWDSHGYTF. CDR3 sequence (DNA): TGTGCCAGTAGTATAAGTTGGGACAGCCATGGCTACACCTTC.

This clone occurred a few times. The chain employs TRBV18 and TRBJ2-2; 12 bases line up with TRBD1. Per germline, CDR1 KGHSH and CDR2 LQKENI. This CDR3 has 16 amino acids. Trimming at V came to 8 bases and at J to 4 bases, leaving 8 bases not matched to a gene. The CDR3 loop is CASPPGQGASTGELFF. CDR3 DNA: TGTGCCAGCCCTCCGGGACAGGGGGCTAGCACCGGGGAGCTGTTTTTT.

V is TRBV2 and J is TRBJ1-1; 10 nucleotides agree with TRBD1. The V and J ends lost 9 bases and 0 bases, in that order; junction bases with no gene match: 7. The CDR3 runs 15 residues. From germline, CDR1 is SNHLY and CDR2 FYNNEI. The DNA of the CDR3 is TGTGCCAGGGGGACAGGGGAGGAGATGAACACTGAAGCTTTCTTT. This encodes CARGTGEEMNTEAFF.